This TCR beta chain emerged from a study of T cells in Graves' hyperthyroidism and ophthalmopathy. Between the trimmed V and J ends, which lost 6 bases and 4 bases, there was a span of 16 bases. This CDR3 has 15 residues. Amplification of TCR beta CDR3 regions was performed using RNA transcripts as template. First-round RT-PCR of the TCR CDR3 relied on the HTBI primer set. TCRdb re-called the multiplex PCR reads with MiXCR, one entry per CDR3 protein. This sample has about 360,000 distinct CDR3 sequences, with around 13% found just once. This clonotype came up many times. Material for sequencing was blood. The TCR originated in a woman aged 18-29 years with Graves' hyperthyroidism. The rearrangement links TRBV12-3 or TRBV12-4 to TRBJ2-1; D not certain. In nucleotides, the CDR3 is TGTGCCAGCAGCATTAAGGGTCCAAGGTACAATGAGCAGTTCTTC. Translated: CASSIKGPRYNEQFF.